The sequence of this TCR beta chain was determined in a study of blood T cell repertoires in COVID-19. The wider study: From T cells, B-cell-depleted T cells, or PBMCs came the material, which was cDNA or gDNA.

Original processing methods: Estimation of nucleated cell counts was performed using reference gene primer amplification. Profiled with immunoSEQ multiplex PCR; TCRdb holds only in-frame clones, not every one. D and trimming come from the DNA, and the V and J calls and clone size come from that table. The sample yields about 59,000 clones, roughly 80% seen once. This CDR3 has 14 residues. V lost 3 bases and J lost 3, with 11 bases in between. Germline-derived CDR1 and CDR2 are ENHRY and SYGVKD. The specimen sequenced was peripheral blood. This sequence originates from a human donor in a cohort sampled during active COVID-19. The V gene is TRBV10-3, the J gene TRBJ1-2, with D maybe TRBD1 (5 bases). The CDR3 here is CAISDGRGDYGYTF. The CDR3 nucleotides are TGTGCCATCAGTGACGGAAGGGGCGACTATGGCTACACCTTC.